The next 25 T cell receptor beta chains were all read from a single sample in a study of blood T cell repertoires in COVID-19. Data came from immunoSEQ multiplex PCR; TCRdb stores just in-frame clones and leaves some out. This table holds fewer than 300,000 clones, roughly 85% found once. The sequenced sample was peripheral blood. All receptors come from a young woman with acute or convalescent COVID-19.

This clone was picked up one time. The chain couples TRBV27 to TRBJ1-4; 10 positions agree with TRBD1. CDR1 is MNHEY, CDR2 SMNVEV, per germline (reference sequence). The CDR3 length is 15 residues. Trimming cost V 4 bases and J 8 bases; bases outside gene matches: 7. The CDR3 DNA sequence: TGTGCCAGCAGTTCAACCGGGACAGGGGCCGAAAAACTGTTTTTT. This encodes CASSSTGTGAEKLFF.

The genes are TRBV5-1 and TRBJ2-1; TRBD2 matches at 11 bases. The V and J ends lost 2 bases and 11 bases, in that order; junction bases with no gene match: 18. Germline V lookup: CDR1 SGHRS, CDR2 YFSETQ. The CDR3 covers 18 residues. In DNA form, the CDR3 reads TGCGCCAGCAGCTTCGCAAGTAGGGGTACTAGCGGGAGTGGGAAGCAGTTCTTC. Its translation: CASSFASRGTSGSGKQFF.

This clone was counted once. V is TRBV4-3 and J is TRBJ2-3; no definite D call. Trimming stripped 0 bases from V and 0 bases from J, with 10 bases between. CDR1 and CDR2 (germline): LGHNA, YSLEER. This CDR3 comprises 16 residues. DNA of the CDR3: TGCGCCAGCAGCCAAGAAATAAGCCTTAGCACAGATACGCAGTATTTT. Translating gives CASSQEISLSTDTQYF.

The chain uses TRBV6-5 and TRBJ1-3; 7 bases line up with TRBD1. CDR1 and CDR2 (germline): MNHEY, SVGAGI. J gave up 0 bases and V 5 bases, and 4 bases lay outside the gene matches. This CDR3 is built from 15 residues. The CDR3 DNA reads TGTGCCAGCAGTCGGGACAGATACTCTGGAAACACCATATATTTT. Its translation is CASSRDRYSGNTIYF.

DNA of the CDR3: TGTGCCAGCAGTTACGGTTTAAGGCGACAGGGAGAGACCCAGTACTTC. Its protein product is CASSYGLRRQGETQYF. The V call is TRBV6-2 or TRBV6-3, the J call TRBJ2-5, with TRBD1 matching over 7 bases. Germline-derived CDR1 and CDR2 are MNHEY and SVGEGT. The CDR3 length is 16 residues. V was pared by 2 bases and J by 4 bases, with 10 bases of the junction left unmatched.

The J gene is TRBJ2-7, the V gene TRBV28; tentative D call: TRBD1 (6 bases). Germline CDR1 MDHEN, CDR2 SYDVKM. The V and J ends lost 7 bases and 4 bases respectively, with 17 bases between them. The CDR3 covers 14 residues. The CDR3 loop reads CASTPGDTPYEQYF. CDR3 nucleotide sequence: TGTGCCAGCACCCCCGGGGACACCCCTTACGAGCAGTACTTC. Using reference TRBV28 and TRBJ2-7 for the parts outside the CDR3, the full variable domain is DVKVTQSSRYLVKRTGEKVFLECVQDMDHENMFWYRQDPGLGLRLIYFSYDVKMKEKGDIPEGYSVSREKKERFSLILESASTNQTSMYLCASTPGDTPYEQYFGPGTRLTVT.

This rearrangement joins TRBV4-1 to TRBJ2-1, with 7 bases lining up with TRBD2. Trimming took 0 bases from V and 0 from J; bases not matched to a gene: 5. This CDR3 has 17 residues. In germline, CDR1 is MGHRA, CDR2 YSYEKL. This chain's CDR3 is CASSQDPAGSSYNEQFF. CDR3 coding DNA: TGCGCCAGCAGCCAAGATCCAGCGGGAAGCTCCTACAATGAGCAGTTCTTC.

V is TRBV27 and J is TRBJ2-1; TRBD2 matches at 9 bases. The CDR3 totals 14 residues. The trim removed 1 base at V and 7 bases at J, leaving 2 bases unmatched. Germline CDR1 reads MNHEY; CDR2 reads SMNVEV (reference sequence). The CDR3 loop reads CASSLLAGENEQFF. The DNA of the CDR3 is TGTGCCAGCAGTTTATTAGCGGGAGAGAATGAGCAGTTCTTC.

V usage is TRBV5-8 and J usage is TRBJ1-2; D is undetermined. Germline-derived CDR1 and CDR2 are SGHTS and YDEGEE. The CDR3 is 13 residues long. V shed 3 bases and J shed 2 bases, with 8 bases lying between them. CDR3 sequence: CASSSGGNYGYTF. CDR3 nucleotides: TGTGCCAGCAGCTCGGGTGGAAACTATGGCTACACCTTC.

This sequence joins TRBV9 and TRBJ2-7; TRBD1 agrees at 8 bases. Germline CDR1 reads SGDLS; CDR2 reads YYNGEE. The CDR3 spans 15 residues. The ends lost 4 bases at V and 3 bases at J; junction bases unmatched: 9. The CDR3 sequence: CASSPAYGQGYEQYF. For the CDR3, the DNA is TGTGCCAGCAGCCCCGCCTACGGACAGGGCTACGAGCAGTACTTC.

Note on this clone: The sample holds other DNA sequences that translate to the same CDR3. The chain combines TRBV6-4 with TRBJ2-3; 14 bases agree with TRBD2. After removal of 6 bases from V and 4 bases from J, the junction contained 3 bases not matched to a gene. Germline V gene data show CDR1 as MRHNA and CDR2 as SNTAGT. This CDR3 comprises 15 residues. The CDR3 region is CASSRLAGGPDTQYF. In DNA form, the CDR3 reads TGTGCCAGCAGCCGACTAGCGGGAGGGCCAGATACGCAGTATTTT.

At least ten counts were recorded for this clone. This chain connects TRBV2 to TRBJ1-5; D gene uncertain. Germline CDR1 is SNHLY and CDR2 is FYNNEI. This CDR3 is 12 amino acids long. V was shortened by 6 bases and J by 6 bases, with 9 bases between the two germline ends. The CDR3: CASRWSGQPQHF. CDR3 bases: TGTGCCAGCAGGTGGTCGGGTCAGCCCCAGCATTTT.

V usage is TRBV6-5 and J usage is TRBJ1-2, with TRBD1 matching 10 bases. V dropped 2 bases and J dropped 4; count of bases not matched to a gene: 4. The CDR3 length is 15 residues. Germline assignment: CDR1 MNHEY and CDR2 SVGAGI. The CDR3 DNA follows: TGTGCCAGCAGTTACGGGGACAGGGGCGGCTATGGCTACACCTTC. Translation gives CASSYGDRGGYGYTF.

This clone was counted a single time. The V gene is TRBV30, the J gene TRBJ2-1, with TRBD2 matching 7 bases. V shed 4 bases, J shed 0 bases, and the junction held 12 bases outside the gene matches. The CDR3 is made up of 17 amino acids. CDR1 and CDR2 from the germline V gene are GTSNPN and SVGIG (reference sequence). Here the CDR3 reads CAWNGLVQGSSYNEQFF. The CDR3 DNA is TGTGCCTGGAACGGACTAGTCCAAGGTAGCTCCTACAATGAGCAGTTCTTC. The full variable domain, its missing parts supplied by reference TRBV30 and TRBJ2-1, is SQTIHQWPATLVQPVGSPLSLECTVEGTSNPNLYWYRQAAGRGLQLLFYSVGIGQISSEVPQNLSASRPQDRQFILSSKKLLLSDSGFYLCAWNGLVQGSSYNEQFFGPGTRLTVL.

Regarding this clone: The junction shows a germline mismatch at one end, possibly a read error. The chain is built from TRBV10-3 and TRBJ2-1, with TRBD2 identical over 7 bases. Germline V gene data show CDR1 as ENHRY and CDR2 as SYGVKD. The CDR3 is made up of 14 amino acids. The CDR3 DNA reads TGTGCCATCAGCGACGGGACTAATAACAATGAGCAGCTCTTC. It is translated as CAISDGTNNNEQLF.

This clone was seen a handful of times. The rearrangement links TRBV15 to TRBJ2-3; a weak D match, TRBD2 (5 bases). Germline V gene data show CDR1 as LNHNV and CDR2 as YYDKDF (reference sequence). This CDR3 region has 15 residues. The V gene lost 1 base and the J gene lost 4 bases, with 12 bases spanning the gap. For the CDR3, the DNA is TGTGCCACCAGCAGAGTTACGGGGATCGCAGATACGCAGTATTTT. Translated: CATSRVTGIADTQYF.

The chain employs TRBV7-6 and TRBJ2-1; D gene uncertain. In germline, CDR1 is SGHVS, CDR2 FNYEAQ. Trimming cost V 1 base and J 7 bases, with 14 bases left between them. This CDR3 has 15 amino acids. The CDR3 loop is CASSLGRLVENEQFF. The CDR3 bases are TGTGCCAGCAGCTTAGGCCGCTTGGTAGAAAATGAGCAGTTCTTC.

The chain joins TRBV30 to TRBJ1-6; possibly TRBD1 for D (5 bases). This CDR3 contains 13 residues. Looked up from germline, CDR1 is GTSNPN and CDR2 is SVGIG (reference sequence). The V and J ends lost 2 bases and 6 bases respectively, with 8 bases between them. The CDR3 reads CAWSQTVNSPLHF. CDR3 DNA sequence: TGTGCCTGGAGTCAGACAGTTAATTCACCCCTCCACTTT.

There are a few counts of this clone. CDR3 loop: CASSIGTGEGGQPQHF. For the CDR3, the DNA is TGTGCCAGTAGTATAGGGACCGGCGAAGGGGGTCAGCCCCAGCATTTT. This chain connects TRBV19 to TRBJ1-5; the D gene is possibly TRBD1 (6 bases). The germline V gene has CDR1 LNHDA and CDR2 SQIVND (reference sequence). This CDR3 contains 16 residues. V gave up 1 base and J gave up 6 bases, with 16 bases separating them.

The CDR3 region is CASSLWGLGSEQYF. In DNA, the CDR3 is TGTGCCAGCAGTTTATGGGGGCTTGGTTCCGAGCAGTACTTC. V is TRBV27 and J is TRBJ2-7, with D possibly being TRBD1 (6 bases). V was trimmed by 1 base and J by 6 bases, leaving 13 bases between them. Per germline, CDR1 MNHEY and CDR2 SMNVEV (reference sequence). This CDR3 is built from 14 residues.

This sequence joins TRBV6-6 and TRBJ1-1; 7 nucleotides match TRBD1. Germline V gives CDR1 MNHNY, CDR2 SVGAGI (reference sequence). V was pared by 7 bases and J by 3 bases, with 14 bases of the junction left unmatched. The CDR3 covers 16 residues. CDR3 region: CASIISGGSHYTEAFF. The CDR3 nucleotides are TGTGCCAGCATTATTTCAGGGGGTAGTCATTACACTGAAGCTTTCTTT.

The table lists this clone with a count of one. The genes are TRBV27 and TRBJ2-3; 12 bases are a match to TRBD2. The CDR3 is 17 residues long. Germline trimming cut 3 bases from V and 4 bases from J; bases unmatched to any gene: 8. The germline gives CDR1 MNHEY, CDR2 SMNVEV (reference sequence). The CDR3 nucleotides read TGTGCCAGCAGTTTGGGAACTAGCGGGAGGTGGGCAGATACGCAGTATTTT. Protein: CASSLGTSGRWADTQYF.

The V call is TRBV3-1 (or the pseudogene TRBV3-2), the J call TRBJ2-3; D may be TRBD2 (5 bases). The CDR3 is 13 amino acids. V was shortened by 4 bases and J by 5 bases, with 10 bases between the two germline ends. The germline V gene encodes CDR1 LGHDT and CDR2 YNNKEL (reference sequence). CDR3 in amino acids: CASSRLGVDTQYF. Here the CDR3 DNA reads TGTGCCAGCAGCCGGCTCGGGGTAGATACGCAGTATTTT.

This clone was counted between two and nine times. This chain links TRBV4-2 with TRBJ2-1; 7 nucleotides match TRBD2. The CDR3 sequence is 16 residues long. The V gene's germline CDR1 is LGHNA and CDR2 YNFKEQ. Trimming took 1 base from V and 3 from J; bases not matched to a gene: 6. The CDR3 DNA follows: TGTGCCAGCAGCCAAGGGGAGGGAGGGGTCTACAATGAGCAGTTCTTC. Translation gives CASSQGEGGVYNEQFF.

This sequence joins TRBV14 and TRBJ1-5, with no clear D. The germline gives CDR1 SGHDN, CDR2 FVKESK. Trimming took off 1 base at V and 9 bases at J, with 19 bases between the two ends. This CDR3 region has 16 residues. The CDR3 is CASSQGPKPVGRPQHF. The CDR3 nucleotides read TGTGCCAGCAGCCAAGGACCGAAACCCGTTGGGAGGCCCCAGCATTTT. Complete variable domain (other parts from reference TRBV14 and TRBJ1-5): EAGVTQFPSHSVIEKGQTVTLRCDPISGHDNLYWYRRVMGKEIKFLLHFVKESKQDESGMPNNRFLAERTGGTYSTLKVQPAELEDSGVYFCASSQGPKPVGRPQHFGDGTRLSIL.